The TCR beta chain described here comes from a study of shared clonotypes between healthy human individuals. Data came from immunoSEQ multiplex PCR; TCRdb stores just in-frame clones and leaves some out. The data hold roughly 1 million clones, with about 75% observed a single time. V was cut by 3 bases and J by 1 base, with 17 bases left in between. Germline assignment: CDR1 LNHNV and CDR2 YYDKDF (reference sequence). CDR3 size: 17 residues. The rearrangement links TRBV15 to TRBJ2-3; a weak D match, TRBD1 (6 bases). The sequence was collected from a man younger than 35 in good health. Sequencing input: memory CD4+ T cells sorted from blood. Specified subset: CD45RA-negative fraction. CDR3 sequence: CATSSGQLLEGTDTQYF. CDR3 in DNA: TGTGCCACCAGCAGTGGACAGCTCCTCGAGGGCACAGATACGCAGTATTTT. The entire variable domain, with the rest obtained from reference TRBV15 and TRBJ2-3, is as follows: DAMVIQNPRYQVTQFGKPVTLSCSQTLNHNVMYWYQQKSSQAPKLLFHYYDKDFNNEADTPDNFQSRRPNTSFCFLDIRSPGLGDTAMYLCATSSGQLLEGTDTQYFGPGTRLTVL.